The next 31 T cell receptor beta chains were all read from a single sample in a study of blood T cell repertoires in COVID-19. The method was immunoSEQ multiplex PCR; TCRdb's version includes in-frame clones alone and lacks a portion of them. The data contain approximately 200,000 clones, roughly 84% of them seen just once; the ten biggest clones take up roughly 5.3%. The sample consisted of peripheral blood. These TCRs come from a woman in her fifties or sixties who had recovered from COVID-19.

In this sample, this clone turned up a few times. This chain joins TRBV6-5 and TRBJ1-4; 7 nucleotides align to TRBD1. This CDR3 has 15 amino acids. V gave up 6 bases and J gave up 7 bases; unmatched junction bases: 11. Germline V gene data show CDR1 as MNHEY and CDR2 as SVGAGI. The DNA for the CDR3 is TGTGCCAGCAGGCCCAGACAGGGACGGAGTGAAAAACTGTTTTTT. Translating it yields CASRPRQGRSEKLFF.

This clone was counted once. This chain links TRBV19 with TRBJ2-3; D gene ambiguous. The CDR3 runs 16 residues. V was clipped by 7 bases and J by 1 base, with 18 bases between them. Germline V gives CDR1 LNHDA, CDR2 SQIVND (reference sequence). The CDR3 DNA is TGTGCCAGTATCGCCCGAGGCCCTTCGGGCACAGATACGCAGTATTTT. Its protein product is CASIARGPSGTDTQYF.

V and J are TRBV5-4 and TRBJ2-1, with 7 positions matching TRBD2. The CDR3 sequence is 15 residues long. CDR1 and CDR2 (germline): SGHNT, YYREEE (reference sequence). The V segment lost 0 bases and the J segment 4 bases; nucleotides outside the gene matches: 4. CDR3 amino acids: CASSLDSGGYNEQFF. CDR3 coding DNA: TGTGCCAGCAGCTTGGATTCGGGGGGATACAATGAGCAGTTCTTC. Variable domain in full (rest from reference TRBV5-4 and TRBJ2-1): ETGVTQSPTHLIKTRGQQVTLRCSSQSGHNTVSWYQQALGQGPQFIFQYYREEENGRGNFPPRFSGLQFPNYSSELNVNALELDDSALYLCASSLDSGGYNEQFFGPGTRLTVL.

CDR3 coding DNA: TGTGCCAGTAGTATGCGTCGCGGGGGGGCCAGAGATACGCAGTATTTT. Its protein product is CASSMRRGGARDTQYF. The V and J genes are TRBV19 and TRBJ2-3; 9 nucleotides match TRBD2. V lost 3 bases, J lost 5 bases, and 9 bases stayed unmatched. The germline CDR1 and CDR2 sequences are LNHDA and SQIVND (reference sequence). CDR3 length: 16 amino acids.

The chain has TRBV12-5 and TRBJ2-5; 14 bases line up with TRBD2. This CDR3 region has 14 residues. The trim removed 4 bases at V and 9 bases at J, leaving 4 bases unmatched. The germline V gene has CDR1 LGHNT and CDR2 FRNRAP. The CDR3 nucleotides read TGTGCTAGTGGTTCGGGACTAGCGGGGGTCGCCCAGTACTTC. Protein product: CASGSGLAGVAQYF.

The table lists this clone with a few counts. V gene TRBV7-9 combines with J gene TRBJ1-1; D perhaps matches TRBD1 (5 bases). Germline-derived CDR1 and CDR2 are SEHNR and FQNEAQ (reference sequence). The CDR3 covers 15 residues. The ends were cut back, 2 bases at V and 5 bases at J, with 15 bases in the middle. CDR3 sequence reads: CASSLIRGKRTEAFF. The DNA for the CDR3 is TGTGCCAGCAGCTTAATTCGGGGGAAGAGGACTGAAGCTTTCTTT. Together with reference TRBV7-9 and TRBJ1-1, the CDR3 gives the full variable domain: DTGVSQNPRHKITKRGQNVTFRCDPISEHNRLYWYRQTLGQGPEFLTYFQNEAQLEKSRLLSDRFSAERPKGSFSTLEIQRTEQGDSAMYLCASSLIRGKRTEAFFGQGTRLTVV.

The CDR3 region is CASSVTGVADEQYF. The CDR3 coding sequence is TGTGCCAGCAGCGTGACAGGGGTTGCCGACGAGCAGTACTTC. The chain uses TRBV9 and TRBJ2-7; 8 bases align to TRBD1. V dropped 2 bases and J dropped 5; count of bases not matched to a gene: 6. In germline, CDR1 is SGDLS, CDR2 YYNGEE. The CDR3 is 14 residues long.

The chain links TRBV27 to TRBJ2-6; D gene ambiguous. This CDR3 comprises 14 residues. Trimming shortened V by 8 bases and J by 4 bases, and 12 bases separated the two germline ends. CDR1 MNHEY and CDR2 SMNVEV come from the germline V gene (reference sequence). The CDR3 region has the DNA TGTGCCAGCTCCGGTTTGGGCGGGGCCAACGTCCTGACTTTC. It encodes CASSGLGGANVLTF.

V gene TRBV7-2 combines with J gene TRBJ2-4; D is perhaps TRBD1 (5 bases). V dropped 0 bases and J dropped 1 base, with 13 bases sitting between them. This CDR3 region has 17 residues. Germline CDR1 is SGHTA and CDR2 is FQGNSA. The CDR3 loop is CASSLAHPGKAKNIQYF. The CDR3 DNA reads TGTGCCAGCAGCTTAGCGCACCCAGGGAAGGCCAAAAACATTCAGTACTTC. Filled out from reference TRBV7-2 and TRBJ2-4, the complete variable domain reads GAGVSQSPSNKVTEKGKDVELRCDPISGHTALYWYRQSLGQGLEFLIYFQGNSAPDKSGLPSDRFSAERTGGSVSTLTIQRTQQEDSAVYLCASSLAHPGKAKNIQYFGAGTRLSVL.

The rearrangement uses TRBV5-1 and TRBJ1-1, with TRBD1 identical over 9 bases. This CDR3 region has 15 residues. The junction had 8 bases not matched to a gene; V was cut back by 3 bases and J by 5 bases. CDR1 and CDR2 from the germline V gene are SGHRS and YFSETQ. The CDR3 bases are TGCGCCAGCAGCTGGGGATCGACAGGGGGGACTGAAGCTTTCTTT. Translation: CASSWGSTGGTEAFF.

The CDR3 nucleotides read TGCAGCGTAGGGACAGAGTCGCTTGAGTATTTT. Translated: CSVGTESLEYF. This sequence joins TRBV29-1 and TRBJ2-3; 7 bases fit TRBD1. The V segment lost 6 bases and the J segment 13 bases; nucleotides outside the gene matches: 10. CDR3 size: 11 residues. Germline-derived CDR1 and CDR2 are SQVTM and ANQGSEA.

The chain uses TRBV30 and TRBJ2-3, with 12 bases aligning to TRBD2. Germline V gene lookup returns CDR1 GTSNPN and CDR2 SVGIG (reference sequence). The CDR3 sequence is 15 residues long. V lost 1 base and J lost 2; bases outside the gene matches: 1. As DNA, the CDR3 is TGTGCCTGGAGTGCTAGCGGGGGGGCCACAGATACGCAGTATTTT. Translating gives CAWSASGGATDTQYF.

The chain uses TRBV6-2 or TRBV6-3 and TRBJ2-4; 8 nucleotides line up with TRBD1. Germline-derived CDR1 and CDR2 are MNHEY and SVGEGT. Unmatched junction bases numbered 13, after V lost 6 bases and J lost 0 bases. The CDR3 has 18 amino acids. Here the CDR3 reads CASSQQTGDLLAKNIQYF. The CDR3 region has the DNA TGTGCCAGCAGCCAGCAGACAGGGGACCTTCTAGCCAAAAACATTCAGTACTTC.

This chain joins TRBV19 and TRBJ1-2; D not resolved. The CDR3 length is 13 residues. The V end was cut by 3 bases, the J end by 4 bases, with 9 bases between. CDR1 LNHDA and CDR2 SQIVND come from the germline V gene (reference sequence). The CDR3 region is CASSIGTLYGYTF. In DNA, the CDR3 is TGTGCCAGTAGTATCGGTACCCTCTATGGCTACACCTTC.

The chain couples TRBV19 to TRBJ2-7; possible D gene TRBD2, 5 bases. CDR1 is LNHDA, CDR2 SQIVND, per germline (reference sequence). Trimming cost V 2 bases and J 9 bases, with 20 bases left between them. The CDR3 totals 15 residues. CDR3 DNA sequence: TGTGCCAGTAGTATAAGTCCTAGCCCTTCTGCTGTGCAGTACTTC. It translates to CASSISPSPSAVQYF.

The rearrangement joins TRBV2 to TRBJ1-6; D possibly corresponds to TRBD1 (5 bases). V was clipped by 8 bases and J by 0 bases, with 14 bases between them. This CDR3 region has 16 residues. The germline V gene encodes CDR1 SNHLY and CDR2 FYNNEI. CDR3 nucleotide sequence: TGTGCCAGCGGGGACCCCGGGAGCTCCTATAATTCACCCCTCCACTTT. The encoded protein is CASGDPGSSYNSPLHF.

This clone was detected only once. The rearrangement joins TRBV30 to TRBJ1-5, with 8 bases fitting TRBD1. Germline CDR1 reads GTSNPN; CDR2 reads SVGIG (reference sequence). The CDR3 sequence is 15 residues long. V lost 3 bases to trimming and J lost 2 bases; unmatched junction nucleotides: 6. For the CDR3, the DNA is TGTGCCTGGAGCTGGACAGGGTTCGGCAATCAGCCCCAGCATTTT. Its protein product is CAWSWTGFGNQPQHF. Variable domain in full (rest from reference TRBV30 and TRBJ1-5): SQTIHQWPATLVQPVGSPLSLECTVEGTSNPNLYWYRQAAGRGLQLLFYSVGIGQISSEVPQNLSASRPQDRQFILSSKKLLLSDSGFYLCAWSWTGFGNQPQHFGDGTRLSIL.

The gene calls are TRBV9 and TRBJ2-7; 9 nucleotides align to TRBD1. This CDR3 region has 14 residues. V dropped 2 bases and J dropped 5; count of bases not matched to a gene: 5. Germline V lookup: CDR1 SGDLS, CDR2 YYNGEE. The CDR3 region is CASSVGDRAHEQYF. DNA for the CDR3: TGTGCCAGCAGCGTTGGGGACAGGGCCCACGAGCAGTACTTC.

The V gene is TRBV6-5, the J gene TRBJ2-7; 8 bases match TRBD1. The germline V gene encodes CDR1 MNHEY and CDR2 SVGAGI. V shed 6 bases and J 2 bases; nucleotides not matched to a gene: 9. The CDR3 spans 15 residues. CDR3: CASSFGTGGPYEQYF. The CDR3 region has the DNA TGTGCCAGCAGCTTCGGGACAGGTGGACCCTACGAGCAGTACTTC.

The J gene is TRBJ2-2, the V gene TRBV18; the match to TRBD2 covers 11 bases. Trimming cost V 2 bases and J 2 bases; bases outside gene matches: 4. Per germline, CDR1 KGHSH and CDR2 LQKENI. CDR3 size: 17 residues. Written as DNA, the CDR3 is TGTGCCAGCTCACCAATTCGACTAGCGGGAAACACCGGGGAGCTGTTTTTT. Its translation: CASSPIRLAGNTGELFF.

This clone was picked up one time. This chain uses TRBV11-2 with TRBJ2-7; the D gene is possibly TRBD2 (5 bases). This CDR3 is 15 amino acids long. Deletions cut 1 base from V and 2 bases from J, with 12 bases between. Per the germline V gene, CDR1 is SGHAT and CDR2 is FQNNGV. The CDR3 DNA reads TGTGCCAGCAGCTTAGGACGGGGATCTGCCTACGAGCAGTACTTC. Protein sequence: CASSLGRGSAYEQYF.

This clone was seen a few times. The sample holds other DNA sequences that translate to the same CDR3. The rearrangement joins TRBV3-1 (or the pseudogene TRBV3-2) to TRBJ1-2, with a tentative D call TRBD1 (5 bases). Per germline, CDR1 LGHDT and CDR2 YNNKEL (reference sequence). Trimming left V 0 bases short and J 4 bases short, with 6 bases between. CDR3 size: 13 residues. CDR3 in DNA: TGTGCCAGCAGCCAAGAAACAGGCTATGGCTACACCTTC. It specifies CASSQETGYGYTF.

The sample holds a few counts of this clone. CDR3 in DNA: TGTGCCAGCAGCTTGACAGGGAACTATGGCTACACCTTC. Translated, it gives CASSLTGNYGYTF. The chain links TRBV12-3 or TRBV12-4 to TRBJ1-2, with 7 bases aligning to TRBD1. V gave up 6 bases and J gave up 2 bases; unmatched junction bases: 3. The CDR3 runs 13 residues.

DNA of the CDR3: TGTGCCAGCAGCGTAGAGCCAGGCCGGCCGAGGAGGGTCGGCTACACCTTC. Its protein product is CASSVEPGRPRRVGYTF. This chain links TRBV9 with TRBJ1-2; D is undetermined. CDR3 length: 17 amino acids. V gave up 0 bases and J gave up 8 bases, with 23 bases separating them. CDR1 and CDR2 (germline): SGDLS, YYNGEE.

This sequence joins TRBV5-5 and TRBJ1-2, with 7 bases matching TRBD1. Germline CDR1 SGHKS, CDR2 YYEKEE (reference sequence). Trimming at V came to 6 bases and at J to 4 bases, leaving 9 bases not matched to a gene. This CDR3 comprises 14 residues. Here the CDR3 DNA reads TGTGCCAGCAACTCACGAGGGGGCAGCTATGGCTACACCTTC. Translated: CASNSRGGSYGYTF. Together with reference TRBV5-5 and TRBJ1-2, the CDR3 gives the full variable domain: DAGVTQSPTHLIKTRGQQVTLRCSPISGHKSVSWYQQVLGQGPQFIFQYYEKEERGRGNFPDRFSARQFPNYSSELNVNALLLGDSALYLCASNSRGGSYGYTFGSGTRLTVV.

The rearrangement joins TRBV5-6 to TRBJ1-1; 8 bases map to TRBD1. Per germline, CDR1 SGHDT and CDR2 YYEEEE. The CDR3 extends over 16 amino acids. Unmatched junction bases numbered 6, after V lost 1 base and J lost 1 base. The DNA of the CDR3 is TGTGCCAGCAGCTTGCAACAGGGGGTGAGGAACACTGAAGCTTTCTTT. It yields the protein CASSLQQGVRNTEAFF.

The V and J genes are TRBV30 and TRBJ2-3; the match to TRBD2 covers 11 bases. Germline assignment: CDR1 GTSNPN and CDR2 SVGIG (reference sequence). There are 15 residues in the CDR3. V shed 1 base and J 6 bases; nucleotides not matched to a gene: 6. CDR3 DNA: TGTGCCTGGAGTGAAGGACTAGCGGGTGCGGATACGCAGTATTTT. Translating gives CAWSEGLAGADTQYF.

This rearrangement joins TRBV5-4 to TRBJ2-1; 9 bases line up with TRBD1. V gave up 5 bases and J gave up 8 bases; unmatched junction bases: 11. From germline, CDR1 is SGHNT and CDR2 YYREEE (reference sequence). The CDR3 spans 15 residues. The CDR3 DNA is TGTGCCAGCAGTCGGGACAGGGAGGATGTCTATGAGCAGTTCTTC. Amino acids: CASSRDREDVYEQFF.

The chain has TRBV10-3 and TRBJ1-2; 8 bases are shared with TRBD1. Trimming took 3 bases from V and 7 from J; bases not matched to a gene: 7. The CDR3 sequence is 14 residues long. Germline V CDR1 and CDR2: ENHRY, SYGVKD. For the CDR3, the DNA is TGTGCCATCAGTGATGCAGGGGGCTTAGGTGGCTACACCTTC. Translated, it gives CAISDAGGLGGYTF.

V and J are TRBV30 and TRBJ2-1, with 14 bases fitting TRBD2. Germline-derived CDR1 and CDR2 are GTSNPN and SVGIG (reference sequence). This CDR3 is 14 amino acids long. J lost 9 bases, V lost 5 bases, and 6 bases had no gene match. Here the CDR3 DNA reads TGTGCCTGGGCGGGACTAGCGGGGGTTGGTGAGCAGTTCTTC. Protein product: CAWAGLAGVGEQFF.

The chain links TRBV5-1 to TRBJ1-1; TRBD1 agrees at 8 bases. CDR3 size: 13 residues. The junction had 9 bases not matched to a gene; V was cut back by 3 bases and J by 11 bases. Germline V lookup: CDR1 SGHRS, CDR2 YFSETQ. The CDR3, as DNA: TGCGCCAGCAGCTCGGGGCGGACAGGGCGGGCTTTCTTT. Translated, it gives CASSSGRTGRAFF.